The clone carrying this TCR beta chain turned up a few times. Its specificity is not known. The sample belongs to a study of beta chain features in type 1 diabetes. The wider study: Healthy donors resembled patients in age, gender and cell yields.

Purities in excess of 95% were seen in all sorted populations. Germline trimming cut 5 bases from V and 6 bases from J; bases unmatched to any gene: 11. Germline CDR1 is LNHDA and CDR2 is SQIVND (reference sequence). The CDR3 has 16 amino acids. The authors reverse transcribed all of the isolated RNA, so sequencing captured expressed TCRB transcripts. The data were produced by immunoSEQ multiplex PCR, yet TCRdb's version contains in-frame clones alone and is incomplete. The sample records about 250,000 clones, about 14% being singletons. Overall study findings and caveats: Type 1 diabetes patients had fewer VDJ junction insertions and more deletions. The question left open here concerned HLA type influencing TCRB rearrangement.

The sequenced sample consisted of naive CD4+ T cells from blood. The chain carries TRBV19 and TRBJ2-1; 9 bases are a match to TRBD2. The receptor's source is a woman in her thirties or forties in good health. In DNA, the CDR3 is TGTGCCAGTAGTTTGGCGGATGCGGGGGGGCGCAATGAGCAGTTCTTC. Its protein is CASSLADAGGRNEQFF.